The 8 T cell receptor beta chains below all came from one sample that was sequenced in a study of early T cells in non-severe SARS-CoV-2 infection (dated by TCRdb to the early 2020s). The protocol used for the library was 5' RACE. Instrument used: NextSeq 500. Using fastp trimming at Q25 and MiXCR clonotype assembly, TCRdb reanalyzed the public sequencing data and kept in-frame beta chains. Each entry is one CDR3 protein sequence, shown with its most common DNA and genes. A total of about 110,000 distinct CDR3 sequences appear in this sample, 9% to 13% of them only once. Around 3% of the sample is taken by the ten largest. The specimen sequenced was whole blood. All receptors derive from an adult who was a healthcare worker with PCR-confirmed SARS-CoV-2 infection or an uninfected control (not recorded which).

This clonotype was detected many times. The rearrangement links TRBV11-2 to TRBJ1-2; 7 bases map to TRBD1. Germline V CDR1 and CDR2: SGHAT, FQNNGV. V shed 5 bases, J shed 6 bases, and the junction held 9 bases outside the gene matches. CDR3 length: 14 residues. The CDR3 region has the DNA TGTGCCAGCAGCCGCGGGACAGCGAGGGATGGCTACACCTTC. Translation: CASSRGTARDGYTF.

Regarding this clonotype: No conserved phenylalanine or tryptophan is present at the end of the CDR3, so a read error is the likely explanation. This chain connects TRBV6-2 or TRBV6-3 to TRBJ1-1, with a possible D match to TRBD1 (6 bases). The ends were cut back, 6 bases at V and 1 base at J, with 12 bases in the middle. The CDR3 has 14 residues. CDR1 and CDR2 from the germline V gene are MNHEY and SVGEGT. CDR3 coding DNA: TGTGCCAGCAGCCAGGGGCGGGGGAACACTGAAGCTTTCTTA. Translated: CASSQGRGNTEAFL.

This clonotype was observed a few times. In DNA form, the CDR3 reads TGCAGCGGGGGACAGGGAGACGAGCAGTACTTC. As protein: CSGGQGDEQYF. The V and J genes are TRBV29-1 and TRBJ2-7, with TRBD1 matching 9 bases. Germline V gives CDR1 SQVTM, CDR2 ANQGSEA. This CDR3 comprises 11 residues. The V gene end was trimmed by 7 bases and the J gene end by 5 bases; junction bases not matched to a gene: 3.

This clonotype came up a few times. This chain uses TRBV3-1 with TRBJ2-2; perhaps D is TRBD1 or TRBD2 (5 bases each). Germline V gene data show CDR1 as LGHDT and CDR2 as YNNKEL (reference sequence). The CDR3 contains 14 residues. V gave up 2 bases and J gave up 6 bases, with 10 bases separating them. Written as DNA, the CDR3 is TGTGCCAGCAGCCAACGTCGGGGACCCGGGGAGCTGTTTTTT. As protein: CASSQRRGPGELFF.

The V call is TRBV11-3, the J call TRBJ2-1; 10 nucleotides agree with TRBD2. The CDR3 consists of 20 residues. V lost 5 bases, J lost 0 bases, and 16 bases stayed unmatched. Per germline, CDR1 SGHNT and CDR2 YENEEA. The CDR3 here is CASSALPGTSAIRSYNEQFF. Written as DNA, the CDR3 is TGTGCCAGCAGCGCACTCCCCGGGACTAGCGCAATACGCTCCTACAATGAGCAGTTCTTC.

The rearrangement links TRBV5-4 to TRBJ2-4; a possible D gene is TRBD1 (6 bases). Trimming cost V 0 bases and J 6 bases, with 13 bases left between them. The CDR3 extends over 15 amino acids. The germline CDR1 and CDR2 sequences are SGHNT and YYREEE (reference sequence). The CDR3 spells CASSLARGEGNIQYF. The CDR3 DNA is TGTGCCAGCAGCTTGGCCAGGGGAGAGGGAAACATTCAGTACTTC.

V usage is TRBV9 and J usage is TRBJ2-1; no clear D gene. The germline V gene encodes CDR1 SGDLS and CDR2 YYNGEE. The CDR3 runs to 15 residues. Deletions cut 4 bases from V and 0 bases from J, with 11 bases between. CDR3 nucleotide sequence: TGTGCCAGCAGCTTTCGACTGAGCTCCTACAATGAGCAGTTCTTC. Amino acids: CASSFRLSSYNEQFF.

The chain combines TRBV5-1 with TRBJ2-1; 7 nucleotides align to TRBD2. In germline, CDR1 is SGHRS, CDR2 YFSETQ. V dropped 5 bases and J dropped 8; count of bases not matched to a gene: 10. CDR3 length equals 14 residues. The CDR3 DNA reads as TGCGCCAGCAGGCGAAGCGGGATGCCGTATGAGCAGTTCTTC. This codes for CASRRSGMPYEQFF.